The clone carrying this TCR beta chain was observed once. Its specificity is unknown. This entry belongs to a study of blood T cells in healthy people across ages. Per germline, CDR1 KGHDR and CDR2 SFDVKD. This CDR3 region has 19 residues. Trimming removed 5 bases from V and 3 bases from J; junction bases left unmatched: 16. Alongside a J-beta primer mix, a sample-barcoded 5' primer served in a second PCR lasting 7 to 11 cycles. TCRdb passed the 5' RACE reads through MiXCR, listing each CDR3 protein once. The sample yields hundreds of thousands of distinct CDR3 sequences, 35% to 60% seen once. Study-wide results and caveats: Underestimates were what the diversity estimates from one million T cells were considered to be. PBMCs that were unsorted prevented a conclusive naive versus antigen-experienced comparison. Strong correlation linked observed beta diversity and percent naive T cells.

The sample was blood. This TCR was sampled from a man older than 75 in good health. The chain employs TRBV24-1 and TRBJ1-5; TRBD1 matches at 9 bases. CDR3 in DNA: TGTGCCACCAGTGTTAACCTGGGACAGGGAGGGCCTAACAATCAGCCCCAGCATTTT. Its protein product is CATSVNLGQGGPNNQPQHF.